This T cell receptor (beta chain) was recorded in a study of blood T cell repertoires in COVID-19. The CDR3 sequence is 13 residues long. Germline values: CDR1 GTSNPN, CDR2 SVGIG (reference sequence). V trimming: 4 bases; J trimming: 4 bases; junction bases outside the gene matches: 3. This clone came up a few times. Profiled with immunoSEQ multiplex PCR; TCRdb holds only in-frame clones, not every one. Among over 150,000 clones, 80% to 85% were seen once, and the ten largest hold over 6.5%. The specimen sequenced was PBMCs or T cells enriched from blood (not recorded which). V usage is TRBV30 and J usage is TRBJ1-5, with 8 nucleotides matching TRBD1. This sequence originates from a man in his forties who had recovered from COVID-19. As DNA, the CDR3 is TGTGCCTGGAATCGACAGGGGAATCAGCCCCAGCATTTT. Translation: CAWNRQGNQPQHF.